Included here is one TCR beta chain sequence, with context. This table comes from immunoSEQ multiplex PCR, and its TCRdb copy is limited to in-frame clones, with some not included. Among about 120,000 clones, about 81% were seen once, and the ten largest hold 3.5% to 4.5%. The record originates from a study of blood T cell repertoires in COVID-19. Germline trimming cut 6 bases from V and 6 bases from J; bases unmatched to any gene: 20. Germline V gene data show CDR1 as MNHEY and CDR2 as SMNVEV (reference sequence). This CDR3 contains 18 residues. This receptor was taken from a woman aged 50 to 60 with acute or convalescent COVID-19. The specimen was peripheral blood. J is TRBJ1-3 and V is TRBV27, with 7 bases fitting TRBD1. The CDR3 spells CASSLIPTGAGPENTIYF. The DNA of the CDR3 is TGTGCCAGCAGCCTAATCCCCACAGGGGCCGGGCCCGAAAACACCATATATTTT.